The rows below give T cell receptor beta chains drawn from one sample of a study of T-cell memory formation after mild COVID-19. TCRdb reprocessed the 5' RACE reads with MiXCR, giving one entry per CDR3 protein. Here the sample spans about 290,000 distinct CDR3 sequences, about 15% being singletons. Specimen: PBMCs or a T cell subset sorted from them (not recorded which). The receptors were gathered from a man between 18 and 35 years old who had mild COVID-19 (a few samples of this study predate the infection). Cell type and time point are not known. The CDR3 runs from the conserved cysteine through the conserved F or W. A D gene is named only where the DNA matches it firmly. Only some rows state a clone size, as once, few, many or a class for expanded clones.

d_call	clone_size	j_call	v_call	cdr3_aa	cdr3_nt
.	once	TRBJ1-5	TRBV15	CATSRDIRVGQPQHF	TGTGCCACCAGCAGAGATATCAGGGTCGGGCAGCCCCAGCATTTT
.	few	TRBJ1-2	TRBV7-2	CASSLTSGRGGYTF	TGTGCCAGCAGCTTAACCAGTGGGCGGGGTGGCTACACCTTC
.	.	TRBJ2-1	TRBV7-9	CASSLERSRLGNNEQFF	TGTGCCAGCAGCTTAGAGAGATCCCGACTAGGGAACAATGAGCAGTTCTTC
.	.	TRBJ2-3	TRBV10-3	CAISDPGGTDTQYF	TGTGCCATCAGTGACCCGGGGGGCACAGATACGCAGTATTTT
.	many	TRBJ2-5	TRBV4-2	CASSQVRGETQYF	TGTGCCAGCAGCCAAGTAAGGGGGGAGACCCAGTACTTC
.	.	TRBJ2-1	TRBV9	CASSGRRSSYNEQFF	TGTGCCAGCAGCGGCCGGAGAAGCTCCTACAATGAGCAGTTCTTC
.	few	TRBJ1-5	TRBV9	CASGKGTQPQHF	TGTGCCAGCGGAAAGGGTACCCAGCCCCAGCATTTT
.	.	TRBJ2-3	TRBV20-1	CSALGAHGDTQYF	TGCAGTGCTCTGGGGGCCCATGGAGATACGCAGTATTTT
.	few	TRBJ2-7	TRBV21-1	CASSNRDEQYF	TGTGCCAGCAGCAACCGGGACGAGCAGTACTTC
TRBD2	few	TRBJ2-2	TRBV11-2	CASSPPTSVTGELFF	TGTGCCAGCAGCCCTCCGACTAGCGTAACCGGGGAGCTGTTTTTT
.	many	TRBJ2-5	TRBV4-1	CASSQFPAKETQYF	TGCGCCAGCAGCCAATTTCCAGCTAAAGAGACCCAGTACTTC
.	.	TRBJ2-2	TRBV4-3	CASSQDRTGAVTGELFF	TGCGCCAGCAGCCAAGATCGGACGGGGGCCGTCACCGGGGAGCTGTTTTTT
TRBD1	.	TRBJ1-4	TRBV29-1	CSATTGGKKLFF	TGCAGCGCTACGACAGGGGGGAAAAAACTGTTTTTT
.	many	TRBJ2-2	TRBV11-2	CACTRGDGELFF	TGTGCCTGCACTCGCGGGGACGGGGAGCTGTTTTTT
TRBD1	.	TRBJ2-3	TRBV18	CASSATGGHTDTQYF	TGTGCCAGCTCAGCGACAGGGGGGCACACAGATACGCAGTATTTT
TRBD1	few	TRBJ2-4	TRBV10-3	CASRGTGGRMENIQYF	TGTGCCAGCCGCGGGACAGGGGGCCGTATGGAAAACATTCAGTACTTC
TRBD2	few	TRBJ2-5	TRBV4-2	CASSQAQRGDQETQYF	TGTGCCAGCAGCCAAGCCCAGCGGGGGGATCAGGAGACCCAGTACTTC
.	few	TRBJ2-7	TRBV20-1	CSAREGGGSYEQYF	TGCAGTGCTAGAGAAGGGGGGGGCTCCTACGAGCAGTACTTC
.	.	TRBJ1-1	TRBV3-1	CASSQDEFGKAFF	TGTGCCAGCAGCCAAGATGAGTTCGGGAAGGCTTTCTTT
.	many	TRBJ2-6	TRBV3-1	CASSLSDGANVLTF	TGTGCCAGCAGCCTCAGCGATGGGGCCAACGTCCTGACTTTC
TRBD1	.	TRBJ2-7	TRBV29-1	CSVWTGVVYEQYF	TGCAGCGTTTGGACAGGGGTTGTTTACGAGCAGTACTTC
.	few	TRBJ1-6	TRBV20-1	CSAKDVYGSPLHF	TGCAGTGCTAAAGACGTATACGGTTCACCCCTCCACTTT
.	.	TRBJ2-3	TRBV5-1	CASRRGAGTDTQYF	TGCGCCAGCAGACGAGGGGCCGGTACAGATACGCAGTATTTT
.	few	TRBJ1-1	TRBV28	CASSLSGNMNTEAFF	TGTGCCAGCAGTTTATCTGGCAATATGAACACTGAAGCTTTCTTT
.	.	TRBJ1-6	TRBV6-5	CASSYTAPNSPLHF	TGTGCCAGCAGTTACACAGCCCCTAATTCACCCCTCCACTTT
.	.	TRBJ1-1	TRBV5-1	CASSGRGGQGTEAFF	TGCGCCAGCAGCGGCCGCGGGGGGCAGGGCACTGAAGCTTTCTTT
TRBD2	many	TRBJ2-5	TRBV7-3	CASSRLARETQYF	TGTGCCAGCAGCCGACTAGCACGGGAGACCCAGTACTTC
TRBD2	few	TRBJ2-3	TRBV20-1	CSARRGGADTQYF	TGCAGTGCTAGACGGGGGGGCGCAGATACGCAGTATTTT
.	.	TRBJ2-3	TRBV7-3	CASSSGLDTQYF	TGTGCCAGCAGCTCGGGTTTGGATACGCAGTATTTT
.	few	TRBJ1-5	TRBV7-9	CASSPPGHNPQPQHF	TGTGCCAGCAGCCCCCCGGGACATAATCCTCAGCCCCAGCATTTT
.	.	TRBJ2-5	TRBV5-8	CASSWGVRGSAETQYF	TGTGCCAGCAGCTGGGGGGTCCGTGGGTCCGCTGAGACCCAGTACTTC
TRBD1	.	TRBJ1-4	TRBV12-3/TRBV12-4	CASRTTGTGRFEKLFF	TGTGCCAGCAGAACAACCGGGACAGGGCGTTTCGAAAAACTGTTTTTT